The 2 T cell receptor beta chains presented below share a single source sample, sequenced in a study of CD8 T cells in Susac syndrome. Random hexamers served to reverse transcribe roughly 0.45 to 1 ug RNA. Each CDR3 protein gets one entry after TCRdb re-called the immunoSEQ multiplex PCR reads with MiXCR. The sample includes fewer than 350,000 distinct CDR3 sequences, around 85% of them seen just once. The sample taken for sequencing was CD8+ T cells from PBMCs. The receptors shown here come from a human donor with multiple sclerosis.

The CDR3 nucleotides read TGTGCCATACCGGGACTAGCGGGAGTGGTAGCCTACAATGAGCAGTTCTTC. This translates into CAIPGLAGVVAYNEQFF. This chain uses TRBV2 with TRBJ2-1, with 14 bases identical to TRBD2. The trim removed 10 bases at V and 2 bases at J, leaving 10 bases unmatched. The germline gives CDR1 SNHLY, CDR2 FYNNEI. This CDR3 is built from 17 residues.

The genes are TRBV4-3 and TRBJ2-3; D is undetermined. CDR3 size: 14 residues. V was clipped by 4 bases and J by 2 bases, with 10 bases between them. Germline values: CDR1 LGHNA, CDR2 YSLEER. The CDR3, as DNA: TGCGCCAGCAGCCCCGGCGGCAACACAGATACGCAGTATTTT. It codes for CASSPGGNTDTQYF.